This T cell receptor (beta chain) appears in the sequencing data of a study of T-cell reconstitution after alpha-beta-depleted transplantation in children. In its sample, this clonotype was seen many times. The antigen is not known. Germline trimming cut 4 bases from V and 10 bases from J; bases unmatched to any gene: 8. The CDR3 loop spans 15 amino acids. Germline CDR1 reads SGHVS; CDR2 reads FNYEAQ. Library preparation (for TCRbeta) was performed with unique molecular identifiers. TCRdb redid the calling of the PCR reads with MiXCR, one entry per CDR3 protein. This sample carries about 170,000 distinct CDR3 sequences, 11% of them seen once, and the ten largest clones take over 10%. Study-wide findings and caveats: Certain patients had high TCRbeta diversity at day 60, and it came from recipient T cells and thymic progenitors that survived. By one year post-transplant, T-cell counts and diversity largely arose from T cells that were newly produced. Alpha-beta T cells about two months after transplant reportedly derived from several hundred expanded graft clones.

The sample here was PBMCs, taken before TCRalphabeta/CD19-depleted stem cell transplant. This TCR came from a boy aged 2 to 9 with acute myeloid leukemia, due to receive a stem cell transplant. The chain joins TRBV7-6 to TRBJ1-6; 9 bases are shared with TRBD1. The CDR3 here is CASSSGTGKRSPLHF. In DNA, the CDR3 is TGTGCCAGCAGCTCCGGGACAGGGAAGCGCTCACCCCTCCACTTT.